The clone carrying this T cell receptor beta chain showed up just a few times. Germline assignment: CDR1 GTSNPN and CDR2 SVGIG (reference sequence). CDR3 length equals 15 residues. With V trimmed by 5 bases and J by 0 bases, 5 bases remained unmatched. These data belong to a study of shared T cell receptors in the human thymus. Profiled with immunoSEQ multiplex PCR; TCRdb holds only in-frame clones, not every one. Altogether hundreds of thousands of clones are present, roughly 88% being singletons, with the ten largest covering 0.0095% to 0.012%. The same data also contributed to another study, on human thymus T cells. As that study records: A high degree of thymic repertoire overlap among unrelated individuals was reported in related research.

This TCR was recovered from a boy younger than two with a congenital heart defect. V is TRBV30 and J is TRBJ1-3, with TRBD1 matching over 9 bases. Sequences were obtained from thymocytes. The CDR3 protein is CAWERDRDSGNTIYF. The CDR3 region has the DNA TGTGCCTGGGAGAGGGACAGGGACTCTGGAAACACCATATATTTT.